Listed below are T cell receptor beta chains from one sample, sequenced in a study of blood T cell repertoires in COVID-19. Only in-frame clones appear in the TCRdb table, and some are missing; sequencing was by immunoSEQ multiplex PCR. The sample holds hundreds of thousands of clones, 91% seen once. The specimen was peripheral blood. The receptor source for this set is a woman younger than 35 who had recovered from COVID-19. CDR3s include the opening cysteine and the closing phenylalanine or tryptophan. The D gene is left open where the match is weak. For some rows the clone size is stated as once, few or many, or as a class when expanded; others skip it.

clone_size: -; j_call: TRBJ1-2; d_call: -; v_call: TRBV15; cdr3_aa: CATSRDFQSYGYTF; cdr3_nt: TGTGCCACCAGCAGAGATTTCCAGTCCTATGGCTACACCTTC
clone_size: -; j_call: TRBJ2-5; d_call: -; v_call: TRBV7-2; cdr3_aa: CASSPGRGETQYF; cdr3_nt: TGTGCCAGCAGCCCCGGTCGGGGTGAGACCCAGTACTTC
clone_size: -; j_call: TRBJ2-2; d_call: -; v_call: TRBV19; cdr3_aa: CASSIRQGRGTGELFF; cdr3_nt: TGTGCCAGTAGTATTAGACAGGGGAGGGGTACCGGGGAGCTGTTTTTT
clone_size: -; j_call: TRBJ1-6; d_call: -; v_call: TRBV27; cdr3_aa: CASSLSMSQVGYSPLHF; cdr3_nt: TGTGCCAGCAGTTTATCGATGTCACAGGTCGGATATTCACCCCTCCACTTT
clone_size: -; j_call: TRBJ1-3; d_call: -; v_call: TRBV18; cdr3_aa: CASSPGRRGNTIYF; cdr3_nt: TGTGCCAGCTCACCAGGGCGTCGCGGAAACACCATATATTTT
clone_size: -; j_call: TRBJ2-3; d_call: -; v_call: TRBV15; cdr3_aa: CATSMSRGAPDTQYF; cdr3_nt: TGTGCCACCAGCATGTCCAGGGGGGCGCCAGATACGCAGTATTTT
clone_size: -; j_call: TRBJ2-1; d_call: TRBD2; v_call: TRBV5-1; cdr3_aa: CASSLPQPLPGLADQSSYNEQFF; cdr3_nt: TGCGCCAGCAGCTTGCCCCAACCGCTCCCGGGACTAGCGGATCAGAGCTCCTACAATGAGCAGTTCTTC
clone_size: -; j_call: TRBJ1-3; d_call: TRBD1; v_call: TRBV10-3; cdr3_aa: CAISERDRGPPYSGNTIYF; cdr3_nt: TGTGCCATCAGTGAGCGGGACAGGGGTCCGCCCTACTCTGGAAACACCATATATTTT
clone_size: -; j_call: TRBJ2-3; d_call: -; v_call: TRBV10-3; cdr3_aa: CAISGRNTDTQYF; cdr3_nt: TGTGCCATCAGTGGGCGGAACACAGATACGCAGTATTTT
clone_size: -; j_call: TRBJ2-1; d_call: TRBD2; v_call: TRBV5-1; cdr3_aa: CASSLELAGAYNEQFF; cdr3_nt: TGCGCCAGCAGCTTGGAGCTAGCGGGAGCCTACAATGAGCAGTTCTTC
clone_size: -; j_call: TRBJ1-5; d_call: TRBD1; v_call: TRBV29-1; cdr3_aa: CSVGTGGGGQPQHF; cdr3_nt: TGCAGCGTGGGGACAGGGGGAGGGGGTCAGCCCCAGCATTTT
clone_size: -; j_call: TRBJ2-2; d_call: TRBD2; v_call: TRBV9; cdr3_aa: CASSVVPSPRAAGLTGELFF; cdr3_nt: TGTGCCAGCAGCGTAGTACCCTCCCCACGTGCAGCGGGACTCACCGGGGAGCTGTTTTTT
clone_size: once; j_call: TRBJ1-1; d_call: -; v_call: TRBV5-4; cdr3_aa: CASPGDTEAFF; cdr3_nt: TGTGCCAGCCCCGGGGACACTGAAGCTTTCTTT
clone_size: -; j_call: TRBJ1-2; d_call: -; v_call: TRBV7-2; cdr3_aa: CASSLDGGGRPYGYTF; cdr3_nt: TGTGCCAGCAGCTTAGATGGCGGGGGACGGCCCTATGGCTACACCTTC
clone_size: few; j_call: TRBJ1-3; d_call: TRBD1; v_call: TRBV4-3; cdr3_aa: CASSQALTGASGNTIYF; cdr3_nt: TGCGCCAGCAGCCAGGCACTTACAGGGGCCTCTGGAAACACCATATATTTT
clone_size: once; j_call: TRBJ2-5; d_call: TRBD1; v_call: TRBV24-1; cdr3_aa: CATSDFAGGYQETQYF; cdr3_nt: TGTGCCACCAGTGATTTTGCAGGGGGCTACCAAGAGACCCAGTACTTC
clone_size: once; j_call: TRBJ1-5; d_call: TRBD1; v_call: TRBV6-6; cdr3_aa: CASRRQGKFGNQPQHF; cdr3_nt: TGTGCCAGCAGAAGACAGGGAAAATTCGGCAATCAGCCCCAGCATTTT
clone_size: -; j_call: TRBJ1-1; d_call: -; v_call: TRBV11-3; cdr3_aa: CASSPPGSTGTEAFF; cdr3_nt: TGTGCCAGCAGCCCCCCGGGTAGCACGGGCACTGAAGCTTTCTTT
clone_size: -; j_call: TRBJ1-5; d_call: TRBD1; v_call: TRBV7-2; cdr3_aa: CASRLNRGGQPQHF; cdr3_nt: TGTGCCAGCAGGCTAAACAGGGGGGGTCAGCCCCAGCATTTT
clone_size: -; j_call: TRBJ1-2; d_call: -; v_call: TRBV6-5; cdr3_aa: CASSGQSPYTF; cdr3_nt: TGTGCCAGCAGCGGACAGTCTCCATACACCTTC
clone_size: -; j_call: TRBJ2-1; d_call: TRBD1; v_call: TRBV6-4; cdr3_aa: CASSTGTGTVSEQFF; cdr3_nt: TGTGCCAGCAGTACCGGGACAGGCACTGTTAGTGAGCAGTTCTTC
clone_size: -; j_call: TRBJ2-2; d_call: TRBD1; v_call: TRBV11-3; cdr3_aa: CASSQPTGGRRTGELFF; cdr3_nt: TGTGCCAGCAGCCAACCGACAGGGGGCAGGAGGACCGGGGAGCTGTTTTTT
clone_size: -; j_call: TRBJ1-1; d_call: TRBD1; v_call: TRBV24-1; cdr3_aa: CATSDHRQGAEAFF; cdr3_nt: TGTGCCACCAGTGATCACCGACAGGGCGCTGAAGCTTTCTTT
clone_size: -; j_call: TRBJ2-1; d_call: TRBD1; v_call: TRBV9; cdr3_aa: CASSVGVWQGALNEQFF; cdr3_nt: TGTGCCAGCAGCGTAGGGGTCTGGCAGGGGGCTCTCAATGAGCAGTTCTTC
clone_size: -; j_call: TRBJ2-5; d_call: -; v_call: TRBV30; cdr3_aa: CAWSLGVGETQYF; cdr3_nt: TGTGCCTGGAGTTTAGGGGTTGGGGAGACCCAGTACTTC
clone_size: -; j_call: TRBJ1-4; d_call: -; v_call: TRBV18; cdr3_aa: CASSRGVIEKLFF; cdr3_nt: TGTGCCAGCTCACGGGGGGTAATCGAAAAACTGTTTTTT
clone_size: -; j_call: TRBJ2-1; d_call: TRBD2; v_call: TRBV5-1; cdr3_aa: CASSRQREAYNEQFF; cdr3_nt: TGCGCCAGCAGCCGCCAGCGGGAGGCATACAATGAGCAGTTCTTC
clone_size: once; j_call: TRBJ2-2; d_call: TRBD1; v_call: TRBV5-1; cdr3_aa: CASSITTGGDTGELFF; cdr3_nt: TGCGCCAGCAGCATTACTACAGGGGGCGACACCGGGGAGCTGTTTTTT
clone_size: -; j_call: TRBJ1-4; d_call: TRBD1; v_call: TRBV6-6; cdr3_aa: CASRNRGTNEKLFF; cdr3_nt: TGTGCCAGCAGAAACAGGGGTACTAATGAAAAACTGTTTTTT
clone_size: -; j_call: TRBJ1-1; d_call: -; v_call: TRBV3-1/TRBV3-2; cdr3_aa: CASSQFQVFFTEAFF; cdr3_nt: TGTGCCAGCAGCCAATTCCAGGTATTCTTCACTGAAGCTTTCTTT
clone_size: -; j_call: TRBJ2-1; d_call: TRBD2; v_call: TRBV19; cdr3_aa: CASTHSSGRGGNEQFF; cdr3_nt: TGTGCCAGTACCCATTCTAGCGGGAGGGGTGGAAATGAGCAGTTCTTC
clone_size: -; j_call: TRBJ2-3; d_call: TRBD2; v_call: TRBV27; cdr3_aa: CASSLGSLAGPTDTQYF; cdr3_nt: TGTGCCAGCAGTTTAGGGTCGCTAGCGGGACCCACAGATACGCAGTATTTT
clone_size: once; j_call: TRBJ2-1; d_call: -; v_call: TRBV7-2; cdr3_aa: CASSAGRYNEQFF; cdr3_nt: TGTGCCAGCAGCGCGGGACGGTACAATGAGCAGTTCTTC
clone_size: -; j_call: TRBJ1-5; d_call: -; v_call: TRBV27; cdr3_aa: CASSLYGGARQPQHF; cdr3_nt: TGTGCCAGCAGTTTATACGGTGGGGCCCGGCAGCCCCAGCATTTT
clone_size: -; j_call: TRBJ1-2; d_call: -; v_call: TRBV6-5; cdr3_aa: CASTELARDGYTF; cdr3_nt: TGTGCCAGCACCGAATTGGCCAGGGATGGCTACACCTTC
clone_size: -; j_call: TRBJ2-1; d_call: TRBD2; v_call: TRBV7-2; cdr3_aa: CASSHSLAGAYNEQFF; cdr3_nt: TGTGCCAGCAGCCATAGTCTAGCGGGGGCCTACAATGAGCAGTTCTTC
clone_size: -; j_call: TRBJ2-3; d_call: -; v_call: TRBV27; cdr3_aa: CASSLAALSTDTQYF; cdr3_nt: TGTGCCAGCAGTTTAGCTGCGCTAAGCACAGATACGCAGTATTTT
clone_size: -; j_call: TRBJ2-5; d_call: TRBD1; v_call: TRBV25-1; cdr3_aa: CASSGSLPDDRGQHF; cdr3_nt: TGTGCCAGCAGTGGTTCCCTACCCGACGACAGGGGGCAACACTTC
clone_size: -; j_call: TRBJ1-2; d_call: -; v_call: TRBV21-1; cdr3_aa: CASSNLMGARNGYTF; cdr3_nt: TGTGCCAGCAGCAACCTCATGGGGGCGCGGAATGGCTACACCTTC
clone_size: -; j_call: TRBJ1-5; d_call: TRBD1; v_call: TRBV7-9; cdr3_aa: CASSSSGQVTTANQPQHF; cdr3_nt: TGTGCCAGCAGCTCCTCGGGACAGGTAACGACGGCGAATCAGCCCCAGCATTTT
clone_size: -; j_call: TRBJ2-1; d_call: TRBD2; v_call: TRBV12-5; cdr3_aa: CASGTPWTSGGYNEQFF; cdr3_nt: TGTGCTAGTGGTACCCCCTGGACTAGCGGGGGGTACAATGAGCAGTTCTTC